This entry features one T cell receptor (beta chain) sequence. Its antigen is not known. The CDR3 regions of TCR beta were amplified from RNA transcripts. The HTBI primer set was used in a first-round RT-PCR of the TCR CDR3. TCRdb reanalysed the multiplex PCR reads using MiXCR and keeps one entry per CDR3 protein. The table includes about 200,000 distinct CDR3 sequences, around a sixth detected once. The PBMCs were taken from over 9.5 ml of fresh peripheral blood. The V and J ends lost 4 bases and 4 bases respectively, with 19 bases between them. The CDR3 has 16 amino acids. Germline V gene sequence: CDR1 SEHNR, CDR2 FQNEAQ (reference sequence). The source of the sample is a study of T cells in Graves' hyperthyroidism and ophthalmopathy. Study observations and caveats: Onset of ophthalmopathy came a median 6.5 months after the model predicted it. The majority of expanded thyroid clonotypes above 0.001 also appeared in blood.

The V call is TRBV7-9, the J call TRBJ1-2; no firm D call. The material sequenced was blood. This TCR was sampled from a woman in her fifties or sixties with Graves' hyperthyroidism. DNA of the CDR3: TGTGCCAGCAGCTCCCAAACCCCCCCGGAGGGCTATGGCTACACCTTC. It is translated as CASSSQTPPEGYGYTF. Looking up the rest from reference TRBV7-9 and TRBJ1-2 gives the full variable domain: DTGVSQNPRHKITKRGQNVTFRCDPISEHNRLYWYRQTLGQGPEFLTYFQNEAQLEKSRLLSDRFSAERPKGSFSTLEIQRTEQGDSAMYLCASSSQTPPEGYGYTFGSGTRLTVV.